This record covers a single TCR beta chain. Its antigen is undetermined. The CDR3 consists of 17 residues. The V segment lost 10 bases and the J segment 1 base; nucleotides outside the gene matches: 11. CDR1 is MNHEY and CDR2 is SVGEGT in the germline V gene. This sample was taken from a study of CD8 T cells in Susac syndrome. When the RNA was reverse transcribed, random hexamers were used with an input of roughly 0.45 to 1 ug. TCRdb called the immunoSEQ multiplex PCR reads again in MiXCR, with one record for every CDR3 protein. This sample has more than 120,000 distinct CDR3 sequences; roughly 94% occur once, and the top ten carry nearly 0.085%. Regarding the study as a whole: The study's TCR sequencing and HLA analysis drew on a certain number of individuals. That number was acknowledged as relatively small.

TCR beta sequencing covered blood CD8+ and CD4+ T cells. The chain has TRBV6-2 or TRBV6-3 and TRBJ2-6; TRBD1 matches 9 bases. The sample consisted of CD4+ T cells from PBMCs. The TCR comes from a human donor in good health. The CDR3 region is CATEPGQGYSGANVLTF. CDR3 DNA: TGTGCCACTGAACCGGGACAGGGATATTCTGGGGCCAACGTCCTGACTTTC.